A selection of T cell receptor beta chains follows, all from one sample in a study of molecular identifiers for immune sequencing clone quantification. TCRdb reanalysed the PCR reads using MiXCR and keeps one entry per CDR3 protein. The data show over 300,000 distinct CDR3 sequences, with roughly a quarter seen just once and 0.74% held by the top ten. The sample consisted of naive CD8+ T cells from blood, with Jurkat cell RNA spiked in. The receptors originated from a human donor in good health. Some libraries in this study had Jurkat cell RNA spiked in. The CDR3 runs from the conserved cysteine through the conserved F or W. The order of the fields is D gene, V gene, clone size, CDR3 length, J gene, CDR3 DNA, CDR3 protein. A D gene is named only where the DNA matches it firmly. The size field is filled for only some rows; it gives once, few, many or a size class.

>TRBD1|TRBV10-2|few|15|TRBJ2-1
TGCGCCAGCAGTGCGGGACAGGGGTCCTACAATGAGCAGTTCTTC
CASSAGQGSYNEQFF
>-|TRBV6-2/TRBV6-3|-|15|TRBJ2-3
TGTGACAGCAGTTACTCGGGGACCCCGGCGGATACGCAGTATTTT
CDSSYSGTPADTQYF
>TRBD2|TRBV7-9|-|16|TRBJ2-2
TGTGCCAGCAGCCCCCTAGCGGGAGCGATGGCCGGGGAGCTGTTTTTT
CASSPLAGAMAGELFF
>-|TRBV29-1|many|13|TRBJ2-2
TGCAGCGTTGTGTCCGCGAACACCGGGGAGCTGTTTTTT
CSVVSANTGELFF
>TRBD1|TRBV6-5|many|16|TRBJ2-1
TGTGCCAGCAGGCCCAGGGGGCGCGGGTCGCCGAATGAGCAGTTCTTC
CASRPRGRGSPNEQFF
>-|TRBV10-2|many|11|TRBJ1-1
TGCGCCAGCGGGTTTGGCACTGAAGCTTTCTTT
CASGFGTEAFF
>TRBD1|TRBV30|-|13|TRBJ2-7
TGTGCCTGGACTCGGACAGGGGGGAGCGAGCAGTACTTC
CAWTRTGGSEQYF
>-|TRBV6-5|-|11|TRBJ2-7
TGTGCCAGCACCCAGAGCGACGAGCAGTACTTC
CASTQSDEQYF
>-|TRBV5-1|once|15|TRBJ1-1
TGCGCCAGCAGCCTCTACGAGGAGATGGGTAATGAAGCTTTCTTT
CASSLYEEMGNEAFF
>TRBD2|TRBV5-8|-|15|TRBJ2-5
TGCGCCAGTAGGATGACTAGCGGGGGAAAAGGGACCCAGTACTTC
CASRMTSGGKGTQYF
>TRBD2|TRBV7-9|-|14|TRBJ2-7
TGTGCCAGCAGCTTTACAGCGGGGGGGCGCGAGCAGTACTTC
CASSFTAGGREQYF
>TRBD1|TRBV20-1|many|15|TRBJ1-5
TGCAGTGCTAGAGTAGGGGGCCCTAGCAATCAGCCCCAGCATTTT
CSARVGGPSNQPQHF
>TRBD2|TRBV27|-|14|TRBJ2-7
TGTGCCAGCAGTATCCTAGCGGCAGCCTACGAGCAGTACTTC
CASSILAAAYEQYF
>-|TRBV18|-|15|TRBJ2-3
TGTGCCAGCTCAGAGACCCAATATGGTGCAGATACGCAGTATTTT
CASSETQYGADTQYF
>TRBD2|TRBV27|-|17|TRBJ2-2
TGTGCCAGCAGTTTACTAGCGGGGGGGGCCAACACCGGGGAGCTGTTTTTT
CASSLLAGGANTGELFF
>-|TRBV12-3/TRBV12-4|few|14|TRBJ1-5
TGTGCCAGCAGGACAGGTATGGGCAATCAGCCCCAGCATTTT
CASRTGMGNQPQHF
>-|TRBV25-1|few|14|TRBJ2-5
TGTGCCAGCAGTGATGTACGGGTACAAGAGACCCAGTACTTC
CASSDVRVQETQYF
>-|TRBV2|few|15|TRBJ1-5
TGTGCCAGCAGTGCGGACAGCTATAGCAATCAGCCCCAGCATTTT
CASSADSYSNQPQHF
>-|TRBV19|few|15|TRBJ2-3
TGTGCCAGTAGTATCGGAGGGGCCTTCGCAGATACGCAGTATTTT
CASSIGGAFADTQYF
>TRBD1|TRBV6-6|many|15|TRBJ2-3
TGTGCCAGCAGTTTTACGGGACAGGGCAGAGATACGCAGTATTTT
CASSFTGQGRDTQYF
>TRBD2|TRBV29-1|-|16|TRBJ2-3
TGCAGCGTTGAAGACGGGGTGGCGGGAGAGAGAGATACGCAGTATTTT
CSVEDGVAGERDTQYF
>TRBD1|TRBV4-1|few|15|TRBJ2-7
TGCGCCAGCAGCCAAGGTGACAGGGCCACTTACGAGCAGTACTTC
CASSQGDRATYEQYF
>-|TRBV5-8|-|15|TRBJ2-1
TGTGCCAGCTGCAAAGACAGGCCGCCTTACAATGAGCAGTTCTTC
CASCKDRPPYNEQFF